A selection of T cell receptor beta chains follows, all from one sample in a study of cytomegalovirus exposure and HLA in healthy donors. Sequenced by immunoSEQ multiplex PCR; TCRdb stores in-frame clones only, minus some. The sample holds 90,000 to 110,000 clones; approximately 83% are singletons and the top ten take 6.1%. The sequencing input was PBMCs. Every receptor here comes from a young man in good health and CMV-seronegative. Each CDR3 is given with its conserved first and last residue. The D gene is left open where the match is weak. Size values are once, few and many counts, or a class for expanded clones, and some rows have none.

size | D | J | length | V | CDR3 | DNA
. | TRBD2 | TRBJ2-7 | 14 | TRBV13 | CASSLAGGNYEQYF | TGTGCCAGCAGCTTAGCGGGGGGGAATTACGAGCAGTACTTC
. | . | TRBJ2-7 | 14 | TRBV10-1 | CASSPDTLSYEQYF | TGCGCCAGCTCCCCGGACACCCTTTCCTACGAGCAGTACTTC
. | TRBD2 | TRBJ2-5 | 15 | TRBV6-5 | CASSSRQFFLREQYF | TGTGCCAGCAGTTCCCGACAGTTTTTCCTGCGGGAGCAGTACTTC
. | TRBD1 | TRBJ1-1 | 14 | TRBV7-9 | CASSLRQGDTEAFF | TGTGCCAGCAGCCTCAGACAGGGAGACACTGAAGCTTTCTTT
. | . | TRBJ1-1 | 14 | TRBV5-4 | CASSTLQGKAEAFF | TGTGCCAGCAGCACGTTACAGGGTAAGGCTGAAGCTTTCTTT
. | . | TRBJ2-7 | 15 | TRBV28 | CASSQPRTHSYEQYF | TGTGCCAGCAGCCAACCCCGGACACACTCCTACGAGCAGTACTTC
. | TRBD2 | TRBJ2-3 | 10 | TRBV19 | CATEAGGRYF | TGTGCCACAGAAGCGGGAGGGCGGTATTTT
once | TRBD1 | TRBJ2-1 | 14 | TRBV4-1 | CASSQPPGTGGEFF | TGCGCCAGCAGCCAACCCCCCGGGACAGGGGGCGAGTTCTTC
few | TRBD1 | TRBJ2-3 | 13 | TRBV28 | CAGRTGFEDTQYF | TGTGCCGGTAGGACAGGGTTTGAAGATACGCAGTATTTT
few | . | TRBJ1-1 | 13 | TRBV21-1 | CASSKESGLEAFF | TGTGCCAGCAGCAAAGAGTCAGGCTTAGAAGCTTTCTTT
. | TRBD1 | TRBJ1-1 | 14 | TRBV7-3 | CASSPQGVNTEAFF | TGTGCCAGCAGCCCCCAGGGGGTAAACACTGAAGCTTTCTTT
. | . | TRBJ2-2 | 16 | TRBV9 | CASSVGVQSNTGELFF | TGTGCCAGCAGCGTAGGCGTCCAATCGAACACCGGGGAGCTGTTTTTT
few | . | TRBJ2-7 | 13 | TRBV6-5 | CASRRDIPYEQYF | TGTGCCAGCAGAAGGGACATACCCTACGAGCAGTACTTC
. | TRBD1 | TRBJ2-2 | 20 | TRBV23-1 | CASSQSPEGTETTNTGELFF | TGCGCCAGCAGTCAATCGCCCGAAGGGACAGAAACTACGAACACCGGGGAGCTGTTTTTT
. | TRBD1 | TRBJ1-1 | 15 | TRBV6-5 | CASSLDRGMNTEAFF | TGTGCCAGCAGTCTGGACAGGGGAATGAACACTGAAGCTTTCTTT
. | . | TRBJ2-5 | 11 | TRBV7-2 | CASSLSETQYF | TGTGCCAGCAGCTTAAGCGAGACCCAGTACTTC
few | . | TRBJ2-1 | 14 | TRBV4-3 | CASSRLELYNEQFF | TGCGCCAGCAGCCGACTAGAACTCTACAATGAGCAGTTCTTC
. | TRBD1 | TRBJ2-7 | 14 | TRBV5-6 | CASMPRGQSYEQYF | TGTGCCAGCATGCCCAGGGGGCAGTCTTACGAGCAGTACTTC
. | . | TRBJ1-5 | 14 | TRBV4-1 | CASRGGKGGGPQHF | TGCGCCAGCAGGGGGGGAAAGGGCGGGGGGCCCCAGCATTTT
. | TRBD1 | TRBJ1-3 | 15 | TRBV10-2 | CASSPDRVRGNTIYF | TGCGCCAGCTCTCCGGACAGGGTACGCGGAAACACCATATATTTT
. | TRBD1 | TRBJ2-5 | 15 | TRBV29-1 | CSVEDEGTASETQYF | TGCAGCGTTGAAGATGAAGGGACAGCCTCCGAGACCCAGTACTTC
. | TRBD2 | TRBJ2-5 | 17 | TRBV25-1 | CASSERGTSGSLETQYF | TGTGCCAGCAGTGAAAGGGGGACTAGCGGGAGTTTGGAGACCCAGTACTTC
. | . | TRBJ2-5 | 15 | TRBV6-1 | CASSDEGVGLETQYF | TGTGCCAGCAGTGACGAGGGAGTAGGCTTGGAGACCCAGTACTTC
. | . | TRBJ1-4 | 15 | TRBV2 | CASVGDTATNEKLFF | TGTGCCAGCGTGGGGGACACTGCAACTAATGAAAAACTGTTTTTT
. | TRBD1 | TRBJ1-2 | 14 | TRBV5-4 | CASSDGQGFYGYTF | TGTGCCAGCAGCGACGGACAGGGCTTCTATGGCTACACCTTC
. | TRBD1 | TRBJ2-7 | 14 | TRBV28 | CASDENGQGYEQYF | TGTGCCAGCGACGAGAACGGACAGGGCTACGAGCAGTACTTC
once | TRBD2 | TRBJ2-2 | 20 | TRBV4-1 | CASSQAMVDVGRRNTGELFF | TGCGCCAGCAGCCAAGCGATGGTGGATGTCGGGAGGAGGAACACCGGGGAGCTGTTTTTT
. | . | TRBJ2-7 | 15 | TRBV4-1 | CASSRLTVSGYEQYF | TGCGCCAGCAGCCGTCTCACGGTCTCCGGGTACGAGCAGTACTTC
. | TRBD1 | TRBJ2-7 | 19 | TRBV7-9 | CASRPLPGQAPPGPYEQYF | TGTGCCAGCAGACCCCTACCGGGACAGGCCCCACCAGGGCCCTACGAGCAGTACTTC
. | . | TRBJ2-1 | 14 | TRBV7-9 | CASSLLGGSNEQFF | TGTGCCAGCAGCTTACTCGGAGGGAGCAATGAGCAGTTCTTC
. | . | TRBJ2-7 | 12 | TRBV11-3 | CASSLNRGEQYF | TGTGCCAGCAGCTTAAACCGGGGTGAGCAGTACTTC
. | . | TRBJ1-3 | 15 | TRBV12-5 | CASGPAGSSGNTIYF | TGTGCTAGTGGCCCGGCGGGAAGCTCTGGAAACACCATATATTTT
few | TRBD1 | TRBJ1-1 | 14 | TRBV5-6 | CASSRGRANTEAFF | TGTGCCAGCAGCAGGGGGCGGGCGAACACTGAAGCTTTCTTT
. | TRBD2 | TRBJ2-1 | 15 | TRBV6-4 | CASSDRPGGYNEQFF | TGTGCCAGCAGTGATCGGCCGGGAGGGTACAATGAGCAGTTCTTC
. | . | TRBJ2-1 | 15 | TRBV11-2 | CASSGSGVSYNEQFF | TGTGCCAGCTCTGGGTCGGGGGTCTCCTACAATGAGCAGTTCTTC
. | . | TRBJ2-2 | 15 | TRBV4-3 | CASSQEETVAGELFF | TGCGCCAGCAGCCAAGAGGAGACAGTAGCCGGGGAGCTGTTTTTT
. | TRBD1 | TRBJ1-2 | 15 | TRBV6-1 | CASSDLTGPNYGYTF | TGTGCCAGCAGTGACTTGACAGGGCCTAACTATGGCTACACCTTC
. | . | TRBJ2-7 | 14 | TRBV6-1 | CASGRAAIHYEQYF | TGTGCCAGCGGGAGAGCGGCAATTCATTACGAGCAGTACTTC
. | TRBD1 | TRBJ2-2 | 13 | TRBV9 | CASTRGIAGELFF | TGTGCCAGCACCAGGGGGATTGCCGGGGAGCTGTTTTTT
. | TRBD2 | TRBJ2-1 | 15 | TRBV15 | CATSRTLAGRNEQFF | TGTGCCACCAGCAGGACCCTAGCGGGACGCAATGAGCAGTTCTTC
. | . | TRBJ2-2 | 15 | TRBV4-3 | CASSQGDTRAGELFF | TGCGCCAGCAGCCAAGGTGACACGAGGGCCGGGGAGCTGTTTTTT
. | . | TRBJ2-7 | 14 | TRBV15 | CATSLTRQNYEQYF | TGTGCCACCAGCCTTACCCGACAGAACTACGAGCAGTACTTC
. | . | TRBJ1-1 | 12 | TRBV28 | CASTGGNTEAFF | TGTGCCAGCACCGGGGGGAACACTGAAGCTTTCTTT